This T cell receptor beta chain is drawn from a study of blood T cell repertoires in COVID-19. Libraries were prepared by immunoSEQ multiplex PCR; TCRdb keeps only in-frame clonotypes and omits some of them. Of 300,000 or so clones in the sample, about 88% were seen once. CDR1 KGHSH and CDR2 LQKENI come from the germline V gene. The CDR3 consists of 18 residues. V lost 3 bases to trimming and J lost 6 bases; unmatched junction nucleotides: 13. The TCR was taken from an older man with acute or convalescent COVID-19. Input material: peripheral blood. The chain recombines TRBV18 with TRBJ1-6, with 8 positions matching TRBD1. The CDR3, as DNA: TGTGCCAGCTCACCTCGTGGACAGGGAGGAGCTTTTAATTCACCCCTCCACTTT. Translating it yields CASSPRGQGGAFNSPLHF.